This T cell receptor (beta chain) was identified in a study of cytomegalovirus exposure and HLA in healthy donors. Study-wide background: Early release data held 75 million to 90 million unique TCRs from HLA-typed donors. Whole-study findings and limits: As a later analysis revealed, the rate of TCR association differed by HLA locus, with DRB1 most and HLA-C fewest. A later analysis by the authors found several of the most significant clusters apparently linked to common viral pathogens. Certain indistinguishable V segments, among them TRBV6-2 and TRBV6-3, were excluded.

Germline CDR1 and CDR2: SGHNT and YENEEA. Trimming removed 0 bases at V and 5 bases at J, with 16 bases between. The CDR3 is 16 residues long. This clone was observed once. The antigen remains unidentified. With 60 Vbeta and 13 Jbeta primers, the PCR was carried out. This table comes from immunoSEQ multiplex PCR, and its TCRdb copy is limited to in-frame clones, with some not included. The table shows roughly 150,000 clones, with about 80% occurring only once. Material: PBMCs. The receptor was isolated from a woman aged 40 to 50 in good health and CMV-seronegative. The V call is TRBV11-3, the J call TRBJ2-5, with D possibly being TRBD1 (6 bases). The CDR3 spells CASSLDPGQPSETQYF. The CDR3 bases are TGTGCCAGCAGCTTAGACCCCGGACAGCCTTCGGAGACCCAGTACTTC.